This T cell receptor beta chain was captured by sequencing in a study of cytomegalovirus exposure and HLA in healthy donors (dated by TCRdb to about 2017). About the investigation overall: An earlier analysis of roughly 570 of the donors reported under 300 Gb of sequence data and 117 million unique TCR beta sequences obtained from around 170 million T cells. On average, about 200,000 unique TCR beta nucleotide sequences were sequenced per donor among 398 genotyped donors of the cohort, with 15% to 20% of those sequences being non-productive. The study was designed to test whether signatures of past pathogen exposure could be identified by cataloging public T cell receptors. The study used immunosequencing to profile the T cell repertoires of 670 or so subjects and linked those repertoires to cytomegalovirus serostatus. HLA typing covered class I and class II loci at four-digit resolution. Of the roughly 400 genotyped donors, around 81% fell in the genetic ancestry cluster associated with self-reported Caucasian donors. Every discovery cohort repertoire had been produced on one sequencing platform. The later analysis used no new phenotypic data to find candidate immune exposures, relying instead on TCR beta sequences and their occurrence across donors. In a later genetic analysis, genome-wide SNP genotypes for about three fifths of the 666 donors were used, and that subset was treated as a discovery cohort. Alongside the repertoire data, information on donor age, sex, ethnicity and CMV serostatus was compiled. Typing coverage varied by locus: roughly 629-640 donors for A, B, C, DRB1 and DQB1; around 560 for DQA1; more than 600 for DPA1; roughly 450 for DPB1. An earlier analysis of nearly 600 of the donors applied high-throughput TCR beta sequencing to assess whether each TCR beta V gene segment acted as functional or pseudogenic. To predict cytomegalovirus infection status, the study brought together high-throughput TCR immunosequencing, statistical association of individual TCRs with disease status, and machine learning. An early release covering roughly 600 HLA-typed donors comprised approximately 290 gigabases of sequencing data and about 90 million unique TCR sequences. In addition to the first cohort of 650 to 800 subjects, a separate validation cohort of 120 different subjects was used. A handful of DR-DQ haplotypes were handled as single units for association and clustering because linkage in the cohort was strong. A later analysis re-analyzed previously published TCR beta repertoires from 600 to 850 donors and added high-resolution HLA genotyping to study TCR occurrence patterns.

The library came from the immunoSEQ multiplex PCR assay. For the multiplex PCR, a mixture combining 60 forward primers for TCR Vbeta segments and 13 reverse primers for TCR Jbeta segments was used. The CDR3 region of rearranged TCR beta genes was amplified from genomic DNA with a multiplex PCR assay. On the Illumina HiSeq System, the amplified TCR beta libraries were sequenced as 87-base-pair reads. Per the original workflow: A later analysis tallied about 77 million unique TCR beta chains across the 666 repertoires, and approximately 12 million of those chains were shared by two or more donors. Raw reads were error-corrected and collapsed into unique sequences with a nearest-neighbor algorithm that merged closely related sequences to remove PCR and sequencing errors. CDR3 sequences were aligned to IMGT reference sequences to assign V, D and J gene segments. For a sequence to be retained, at least a six-nucleotide match to both a V gene segment and a J gene segment was required. A rearrangement was called productive if the CDR3 had no stop codons and remained in frame with V and J, and every other rearrangement was called non-productive. Following IMGT convention, CDR3 was defined as the stretch from the second conserved V-encoded cysteine up to the conserved J-encoded phenylalanine. Sequences without an unambiguous match to a single V gene segment were excluded from the earlier analysis of about 600 of the donors. In an earlier analysis of 587 of the donors, V segments were called functional above 56.7% productive rearrangements and were called segregating when the between-donor standard deviation exceeded 5%. A statistical classification framework was developed to diagnose cytomegalovirus status using the catalog of TCR beta chain sequences. V and J gene assignment, in a later analysis, came from comparing TCR nucleotide sequences with IMGT/GENE-DB human TR gene sequences. In a later analysis, CDR3 sequences and most-parsimonious VDJ recombination scenarios were assigned using the TCRdist pipeline. In a later analysis, every TCR beta chain was defined by the combination of its CDR3 amino acid sequence and its V-gene family, and reads without a unique V-gene family were dropped. In a later analysis, 500 to 650 highly shared, low-generation-probability nucleotide sequences were removed to address suspected cross-contamination and a sequencing artifact. In a later analysis, a clonal expansion index was calculated for each public chain from normalized within-repertoire ranks of inferred template counts. In a later analysis, generation probabilities were computed with a VDJ recombination model fitted to out-of-frame rearrangements, and the resulting probabilities were checked against IGoR. In a later analysis, TCR-TCR, TCR-HLA and TCR-CMV co-occurrence was scored with hypergeometric tests, and a repertoire-size bias correction was applied to TCR pairs. In a later analysis, false discovery rates were estimated by permuting HLA or CMV assignments 20 times. In a later analysis, co-occurring TCRs were grouped using DBSCAN, with TCRdist sequence similarity added in when clustering inside HLA-allele-positive subsets. Repertoires with fewer than 30,000 or more than 120,000 public chains were left out of co-occurrence clustering, as were five repertoires with anomalous nucleotide sharing. TCRdb provides this immuneACCESS table in a form limited to in-frame rearrangements. Some clones are lacking; in checked studies, under half of them reflect an unresolved V gene, and why the rest are absent is not known. V, J and clone size reflect that table, while D and trimming were determined from the DNA. The sample table holds some 110,000 clones, of which roughly 70% were seen once. Of the sample, more than 0.7% falls within the top ten clones.

Overall study results and their limits: It was suggested by the authors that the approach could potentially be generalized to other disease states and immunological phenotypes. Compared with equally common non-associated chains, HLA-associated TCR beta chains in a later analysis were more clonally expanded and had lower generation probabilities. A later analysis found that most CMV-associated TCR beta chains appeared HLA-restricted, with HLA associations seemingly driven largely by CMV exposure. HLA typing was unavailable for some donors at each locus, so association tests used only the typed subset. Assigning TCR associations to individual alleles was difficult when HLA alleles, especially DR and DQ, strongly co-occurred. In both the original and validation cohorts, the classifier was reported to diagnose cytomegalovirus status with high specificity and sensitivity. Some IMGT-functional V segments, including TRBV6-2 and TRBV6-3, could not be distinguished by the 87-base-pair reads and were therefore excluded. Correlated functional status among segregating V segments might be attributable to linkage disequilibrium, but an unknown experimental factor could not be ruled out. CMV serostatus was the only immune exposure information available for the cohort. The sequencing pipeline was judged likely to have produced a cluster of highly shared sequence variants as a technical artifact. In an earlier analysis of 587 of the donors, most TCR beta V segments appeared in productive rearrangements about 87% or about 30% of the time, broadly matching IMGT annotations. While some public TCRs were present in many individuals, most TCR sequences turned up only very rarely across donors. In vitro tests confirmed that a few of the cytomegalovirus-associated TCR beta chains recognize cytomegalovirus antigens. Sequencing depth was assumed to be roughly uniform across donors in the presence/absence analyses, though that assumption may not hold. In a later analysis, TCR association rates were found to vary across HLA loci, with the most associated TCRs seen for DRB1 alleles and the fewest for HLA-C alleles. The study gave a list of 150 to 200 TCR beta chains associated with cytomegalovirus. Compared with the roughly 710-donor mean, donors in an Asian-associated ancestry cluster had fewer N-insertions in productive TCRs, according to a later genetic analysis. In a later analysis, some 18,000 TCR beta sequences were associated with specific HLA alleles at a false discovery rate of 0.05. The cohort was sequenced for TCR beta chains only, and without alpha or paired-chain data the features that could be detected were limited. A further reported finding was that TCR beta sequences accurately predicted the HLA-A and HLA-B alleles for most subjects in the first cohort. V-gene and J-gene trimming of TCR beta chains was associated with a missense DCLRE1C variant in a later genetic analysis, and the association was replicated in an independent cohort. A later analysis reported that several top co-occurrence clusters appeared linked to parvovirus B19, influenza, CMV and Epstein-Barr virus. Because counts were too low, about 18 rarely observed V segments, including chromosome 9 orphons, were left out of the earlier analysis of over 550 of the donors.

As regards this clone: Its antigen is unknown. Qualities for individual bases were not recorded, and no much larger clone is one base off.

Including cysteine and phenylalanine, the CDR3 has 17 amino acids. The entry retains the CDR3 DNA only, 51 bases that are in frame from base 1. Based on the germline V gene, the CDR1 and CDR2 sequences are SGHDN and FVKESK. Clipping removes 5 bases from V and 4 bases from J, with 16 as the unmatched junction base count. The cohort consisted of 600 to 750 healthy bone marrow donors. All cohort members were sampled while nominally healthy, although unrecorded immune exposures were likely present. The donor was CMV seronegative and was included in the group of approximately 350 seronegative cohort members. Every donor gave a peripheral blood sample, and the peripheral blood mononuclear cells from that sample were used for TCR beta sequencing. The Qiagen DNeasy Blood Extraction Kit was used to extract genomic DNA from the blood cell samples.

The sequence joins TRBV14 to TRBJ2-7; 8 junctional bases match TRBD1. The sequenced material came from PBMCs. The sequence was collected from a woman under 40 in good health and CMV-seronegative. The DNA sequence is TGTGCCAGCAGCAAAGGGGGACAGGCCCTCTCCCGTTACGAGCAGTACTTC. Its protein reads: CASSKGGQALSRYEQYF. The entire variable domain, with the stretches around the CDR3 drawn from the reference TRBV14 and TRBJ2-7 proteins, is EAGVTQFPSHSVIEKGQTVTLRCDPISGHDNLYWYRRVMGKEIKFLLHFVKESKQDESGMPNNRFLAERTGGTYSTLKVQPAELEDSGVYFCASSKGGQALSRYEQYFGPGTRLTVT.